Shown below are 14 T cell receptor beta chains from a single sample sequenced in a study of T cells in Graves' hyperthyroidism and ophthalmopathy. Amplification of TCR beta CDR3 regions used RNA as the template. The HTBI primer set was used in a first-round RT-PCR of the TCR CDR3. TCRdb re-derived calls from the multiplex PCR reads in MiXCR, one entry per CDR3 protein. The sample contains 380,000 or so distinct CDR3 sequences, approximately 15% of which appear only once. The sequenced material came from blood. Every receptor here comes from a woman in her 30s with Graves' hyperthyroidism.

The chain is built from TRBV4-3 and TRBJ1-6; possibly TRBD1 for D (6 bases). Trimming pared 0 bases from V and 6 bases from J, leaving 12 bases between. In germline, CDR1 is LGHNA, CDR2 YSLEER. The CDR3 is made up of 16 amino acids. The CDR3 sequence is CASSQDRGFRNSPLHF. The CDR3 DNA follows: TGCGCCAGCAGCCAAGATAGGGGGTTTCGTAATTCACCCCTCCACTTT.

Ten or more counts support this clonotype. This rearrangement joins TRBV12-3 or TRBV12-4 to TRBJ2-7; 10 nucleotides line up with TRBD1. CDR3 size: 14 residues. V shed 5 bases and J 4 bases; nucleotides not matched to a gene: 5. CDR3 protein: CASSPDRGLYEQYF. CDR3 DNA: TGTGCCAGCAGTCCAGACAGGGGGCTTTACGAGCAGTACTTC.

This clonotype was detected ten times or more. The chain recombines TRBV20-1 with TRBJ2-5, with D maybe TRBD1 (6 bases). V was pared by 3 bases and J by 5 bases, with 16 bases between. Per the germline V gene, CDR1 is DFQATT and CDR2 is SNEGSKA (reference sequence). This CDR3 spans 14 amino acids. The DNA for the CDR3 is TGCAGTGCTAGTATCCTGGGGGCGATGGAGACCCAGTACTTC. Translated, it gives CSASILGAMETQYF.

This clonotype was counted between two and nine times. This chain joins TRBV6-2 or TRBV6-3 and TRBJ1-2, with a weak D call TRBD1 (6 bases). The CDR3 is 16 residues long. The V end lost 0 bases, the J end lost 4 bases, and 15 bases lay between the germline ends. Germline V gives CDR1 MNHEY, CDR2 SVGEGT. The CDR3 loop is CASSYSITDRRYGYTF. Here the CDR3 DNA reads TGTGCCAGCAGTTACTCGATCACGGACAGACGCTATGGCTACACCTTC.

This clonotype was detected only once. This sequence joins TRBV14 and TRBJ2-3, with D hard to call. Per the germline V gene, CDR1 is SGHDN and CDR2 is FVKESK. The CDR3 spans 11 residues. V was trimmed by 2 bases and J by 9 bases, leaving 6 bases between them. CDR3 DNA sequence: TGTGCCAGCAGCCAATCGGTAACGCAGTATTTT. Amino acid sequence: CASSQSVTQYF.

Regarding this clonotype: With a much larger clone just one base away, this may be a read error. The rearrangement joins TRBV11-2 to TRBJ2-1; no firm D call. The CDR3 consists of 15 residues. Germline V CDR1 and CDR2: SGHAT, FQNNGV. V lost 7 bases to trimming and J lost 5 bases, with 18 bases between them. The CDR3 DNA reads as TGTGCCAGCAACAAACTCACGGGCCATAACAATGAGCAGTTCTTC. As protein: CASNKLTGHNNEQFF.

This clonotype was detected a few times. The chain employs TRBV11-2 and TRBJ2-1; TRBD2 agrees at 9 bases. Germline values: CDR1 SGHAT, CDR2 FQNNGV. Trimming took 1 base from V and 7 from J; bases not matched to a gene: 5. The CDR3 has 15 residues. The CDR3 coding sequence is TGTGCCAGCAGCTTAGGGGCTAGCGGGACAAATGAGCAGTTCTTC. Its protein is CASSLGASGTNEQFF.

This clonotype was observed a few times. J is TRBJ2-1 and V is TRBV20-1; 10 bases match TRBD2. The length of the CDR3 is 17 residues. V dropped 0 bases and J dropped 8; count of bases not matched to a gene: 13. Germline values: CDR1 DFQATT, CDR2 SNEGSKA (reference sequence). CDR3 protein: CSARDGAGGPFLDEQFF. Here the CDR3 DNA reads TGCAGTGCTAGAGATGGAGCGGGAGGGCCATTCCTCGATGAGCAGTTCTTC.

This clonotype was detected many times. The chain employs TRBV29-1 and TRBJ2-3, with 8 bases fitting TRBD1. Germline V gene data show CDR1 as SQVTM and CDR2 as ANQGSEA. CDR3 length equals 12 residues. In nucleotides, the CDR3 is TGCGGATGGACAGGGAACACAGATACGCAGTATTTT. This encodes CGWTGNTDTQYF.

This chain joins TRBV20-1 and TRBJ2-3, with TRBD2 matching over 10 bases. J gave up 6 bases and V 4 bases, and 10 bases lay outside the gene matches. CDR1 and CDR2 from the germline V gene are DFQATT and SNEGSKA (reference sequence). CDR3 length equals 15 residues. The CDR3 nucleotides are TGCAGTGCTATGCCCCTAGCGGGGGCTAGGGATACGCAGTATTTT. The encoded protein is CSAMPLAGARDTQYF.

In its sample, this clonotype was seen many times. V gene TRBV28 combines with J gene TRBJ2-7, with a weak D call TRBD2 (6 bases). V gave up 8 bases and J gave up 6 bases, with 17 bases separating them. The CDR3 has 13 residues. The germline gives CDR1 MDHEN, CDR2 SYDVKM. CDR3 loop: CASRDFGRPEQYF. The CDR3 DNA reads as TGTGCCAGCCGGGACTTCGGTCGTCCCGAGCAGTACTTC.

In its sample, this clonotype was seen many times. V and J are TRBV6-1 and TRBJ1-6, with unresolved D. Looked up from germline, CDR1 is MNHNS and CDR2 is SASEGT. This CDR3 is built from 12 residues. Trimming left V 10 bases short and J 7 bases short, with 11 bases between. The CDR3 DNA is TGTGCCACCGGGAGGGTGAATTCACCCCTCCACTTT. Translation gives CATGRVNSPLHF.

This CDR3 is CASKAGVVAYEQYF. For the CDR3, the DNA is TGTGCCAGCAAGGCGGGGGTCGTCGCCTACGAGCAGTACTTC. The rearrangement uses TRBV6-2 or TRBV6-3 and TRBJ2-7; TRBD2 matches 7 bases. V dropped 7 bases and J dropped 2; count of bases not matched to a gene: 8. There are 14 residues in the CDR3. Looked up from germline, CDR1 is MNHEY and CDR2 is SVGEGT.

This clonotype came up once. Being one base from a much bigger clone, this may be a read error. The V gene is TRBV20-1, the J gene TRBJ2-1; 9 positions match TRBD2. Germline values: CDR1 DFQATT, CDR2 SNEGSKA (reference sequence). After removal of 2 bases from V and 6 bases from J, the junction contained 8 bases not matched to a gene. This CDR3 spans 15 amino acids. The CDR3 DNA reads as TGCAGTGCTAGAATGCTAGCGGGGAAAAGCAATGAGCAGTTCTTC. It encodes CSARMLAGKSNEQFF.